This T cell receptor beta chain was identified in a study of vaccination and CD4 T cells after COVID-19. Study background: Participants received two doses of either BNT162b2 or mRNA-1273 vaccine. Control cultures received a CEFX pool, an HIV-1 Nef pool, or no peptide. Median draw time for post-COVID samples was 101 days post-diagnosis (range 35 to 161).

Sequenced with the Oncomine TCR Beta short-read assay was DNA taken from cultured CD4+ T cells. One entry per CDR3 protein, called by TCRdb with MiXCR from the PCR reads. Found here are roughly 3,700 distinct CDR3 sequences, 15% to 20% of them singletons; the top ten hold 14%. There are a few counts of this clonotype. No antigen is known for it. Treatment reported: roughly nine-day PBMC culture with coronavirus spike peptide pools or control peptides (ViraFEST assay). Per-well cultures of millions of PBMCs received around 9.9 IU/ml IL-2 and around 10 ug/ml peptide pools. With V trimmed by 5 bases and J by 7 bases, 6 bases remained unmatched. CDR1 and CDR2 (germline): SEHNR, FQNEAQ (reference sequence). The CDR3 extends over 13 amino acids.

V and J are TRBV7-9 and TRBJ2-5; TRBD2 agrees at 8 bases. Sequences were obtained from CD4+ T cells from blood, cultured in vitro. This TCR came from a human donor who had recovered from COVID-19. The CDR3 bases are TGTGCCAGCAGCAAGGCCGGGGGGGCGACCCAGTACTTC. Translation: CASSKAGGATQYF.